This is a list of T cell receptor beta chains from one sample in a study of T cell repertoires in cytomegalovirus infection. These TCRs' antigens remain unknown. TCRdb called the reads again in MiXCR, with one record for every CDR3 protein. The sample lists roughly 570,000 distinct CDR3 sequences; 40% were seen once. The specimen was cultured PBMCs, collected from culture after CMV antigen stimulation. These receptors were taken from a human donor in good health (CMV status not recorded). Some clones in this sample may be carry-over from other donors' samples. Both conserved end residues are part of each CDR3. Each record gives: D gene, J gene, clone size, V gene, CDR3 DNA, CDR3 protein. D genes are given only for firm matches. Size is omitted from some rows. Given values are once, few, many or a class for expanded clones.

NA TRBJ2-3 few TRBV12-3/TRBV12-4 TGTGCCAGCAGTTTGGCACTAGTCGGCACAGATACGCAGTATTTT CASSLALVGTDTQYF
NA TRBJ2-3 NA TRBV15 TGTGCCACCAGCAGAGATCGGAAGAACACAGATACGCAGTATTTT CATSRDRKNTDTQYF
NA TRBJ1-2 NA TRBV7-2 TGTGCCAGCAGCCCAGATAGGAAAATCGGCTACACCTTC CASSPDRKIGYTF
NA TRBJ1-6 many TRBV7-2 TGTGCCAGCAGCCCCCGAAGCTCCTATAATTCACCCCTCCACTTT CASSPRSSYNSPLHF
TRBD1 TRBJ1-4 few TRBV7-8 TGTGCCAGCAGCCCAAAGACAGGGGGGAATGAAAAACTGTTTTTT CASSPKTGGNEKLFF
TRBD1 TRBJ2-6 NA TRBV12-3/TRBV12-4 TGTGCCAGCAGTACCACAGGGGCCGGGGCCAACGTCCTGACTTTC CASSTTGAGANVLTF
TRBD1 TRBJ1-3 many TRBV7-2 TGTGCCAGCAGCTTACGACAGGGGTCTGGAAACACCATATATTTT CASSLRQGSGNTIYF
NA TRBJ2-4 few TRBV14 TGTGCCAGCAGCCATGTTAAAAACATTCAGTACTTC CASSHVKNIQYF
TRBD2 TRBJ2-7 NA TRBV19 TGTGCCAGTACTCCTAGCGGGAGTCGCTACGAGCAGTACTTC CASTPSGSRYEQYF
NA TRBJ2-3 NA TRBV2 TGTGCCAGCCAAGGGGGGATTGGAGATACGCAGTATTTT CASQGGIGDTQYF
NA TRBJ2-5 NA TRBV7-6 TGTGCCAGCAGCCCAGCAGCTTTCTATCCCGCCAGGACCCAGTACTTC CASSPAAFYPARTQYF
NA TRBJ1-1 NA TRBV12-3/TRBV12-4 TGTGCCAGCAGTTTCGGCCAAGCTTTCTTT CASSFGQAFF
TRBD1 TRBJ2-1 NA TRBV4-1 TGCGCCAGCAGCCGAACCGGGACAGGGAGCAATGAGCAGTTCTTC CASSRTGTGSNEQFF
TRBD1 TRBJ1-2 NA TRBV5-6 TGTGCCAGCAGCTTATTCTTGACAGGGGGCGCGCGTGGCTACACCTTC CASSLFLTGGARGYTF
TRBD2 TRBJ2-1 few TRBV20-1 TGCAGTGCTCTCATAGCGGGTGGAACTAGCGGGCCCGTGGGGTACAATGAGCAGTTCTTC CSALIAGGTSGPVGYNEQFF
TRBD1 TRBJ1-4 NA TRBV2 TGTGCCAGCAATAAACTCGGGACAGGGGATGAAAAACTGTTTTTT CASNKLGTGDEKLFF
NA TRBJ1-1 few TRBV6-1 TGTGCCAGCAGCCCGGAGGAGGGGAGGGTGAACACTGAAGCTTTCTTT CASSPEEGRVNTEAFF
NA TRBJ2-3 NA TRBV6-1 TGTGCCAGCAGTGAATCGAGAGTAGCGCAGTATTTT CASSESRVAQYF